The rows below give T cell receptor beta chains drawn from one sample of a study of radiotherapy plus CTLA-4 blockade in lung cancer. Sequencing was performed with immunoSEQ multiplex PCR; in TCRdb, only in-frame clones are kept and a portion is missing. The table includes some 110,000 clones, approximately 87% detected once. The sequences come from peripheral blood, collected from a patient treated with radiotherapy plus ipilimumab. The receptors stem from a human donor with non-small cell lung cancer that progressed on radiotherapy plus ipilimumab. Some clones in this sample may be carry-over from other donors' samples. CDR3s include the opening cysteine and the closing phenylalanine or tryptophan. Fields, in order: clone size, J gene, D gene, CDR3 length, V gene, CDR3 DNA, CDR3 protein. The D gene is left open where the match is weak. Rows may omit the clone size; those that give it use once, few, many or a size class.

>-|TRBJ2-6|-|15|TRBV30
TGTGCCTGGAGTCGGGGGACCCCTGGGGCCAACGTCCTGACTTTC
CAWSRGTPGANVLTF
>-|TRBJ1-2|-|13|TRBV10-3
TGTGCCAGAAGGGCGGGGATCGAGTATGGCTACACCTTC
CARRAGIEYGYTF
>-|TRBJ2-6|-|13|TRBV5-4
TGTGCCAGCAGCTTTTCTGGGGCCAACGTCCTGACTTTC
CASSFSGANVLTF
>-|TRBJ1-2|TRBD1|14|TRBV6-6
TGTGCCAGCAGTTACCTTGACAGGGGACATGGCTACACCTTC
CASSYLDRGHGYTF
>-|TRBJ1-6|-|16|TRBV7-3
TGTGCCAGCAGCTTAACAGGGAGCTCCTATAATTCACCCCTCCACTTT
CASSLTGSSYNSPLHF
>-|TRBJ1-2|-|15|TRBV7-9
TGTGCCAGCAGTCCGGGACTCAGGTTTAACTATGGCTACACCTTC
CASSPGLRFNYGYTF
>-|TRBJ2-7|TRBD1|18|TRBV14
TGTGCCAGCAGCAAGAGGGGGACAGGGTTGTACCCACGTTACGAGCAGTACTTC
CASSKRGTGLYPRYEQYF
>-|TRBJ1-1|TRBD1|15|TRBV7-3
TGTGCCAGCAGCGTTGCCGGGACAGGGGTTACTGAAGCTTTCTTT
CASSVAGTGVTEAFF
>-|TRBJ2-3|-|13|TRBV11-3
TGTGCCAGCAGCTTAGGTCCCCTGAATACGCAGTATTTT
CASSLGPLNTQYF
>-|TRBJ1-2|-|17|TRBV11-1
TGTGCCAGCAGCGAACGACTTAAGGCTGGAAAGATCTATGGCTACACCTTC
CASSERLKAGKIYGYTF
>-|TRBJ1-2|-|16|TRBV4-2
TGTGCCAGCAGCCAAGAAATAGGACAGTTGAACTATGGCTACACCTTC
CASSQEIGQLNYGYTF
>few|TRBJ2-7|TRBD1|15|TRBV11-2
TGTGCCAGCACCTCAGGACAGGGTAAGGTCTACGAGCAGTACTTC
CASTSGQGKVYEQYF
>-|TRBJ2-3|-|15|TRBV9
TGTGCCAGCAGCCCACCGGGACTTCTGGGGGATACGCAGTATTTT
CASSPPGLLGDTQYF
>-|TRBJ1-2|-|14|TRBV5-6
TGTGCCAGCAGCTTGGTTACAAGGGTCTATGGCTACACCTTC
CASSLVTRVYGYTF
>-|TRBJ2-5|-|13|TRBV5-6
TGTGCCAGCAGCTTGGGCAGTCAAGAGACCCAGTACTTC
CASSLGSQETQYF
>once|TRBJ1-2|-|17|TRBV7-2
TGTGCCAGCAGCTTAGCGGTCGGGGTCTCTTCATCGGAGGGCTACACCTTC
CASSLAVGVSSSEGYTF
>-|TRBJ2-3|-|14|TRBV10-3
TGTGCCATCAGTCAGGAGATAAGCACAGATACGCAGTATTTT
CAISQEISTDTQYF
>-|TRBJ1-3|-|16|TRBV5-1
TGCGCCAGCAGCTTAGTCCCAGGGCAGTCTGGAAACACCATATATTTT
CASSLVPGQSGNTIYF
>-|TRBJ1-2|-|13|TRBV2
TGTGCCAGCAGGGCTGGTGGGGGGCTCGGCTACACCTTC
CASRAGGGLGYTF
>-|TRBJ1-5|-|16|TRBV21-1
TGTGCCAGCAGCAAAAGAGACAGTCGTGGCAATCAGCCCCAGCATTTT
CASSKRDSRGNQPQHF
>-|TRBJ2-3|-|12|TRBV9
TGTGCCAGCAGCGCCAGCACAGATACGCAGTATTTT
CASSASTDTQYF
>-|TRBJ2-3|-|10|TRBV20-1
TGCAGTGCTAAAGCAGATACGCAGTATTTT
CSAKADTQYF
>-|TRBJ2-1|TRBD2|12|TRBV29-1
TGCAGCGCCGGGACTAGCGGGGTTGAGCAGTTCTTC
CSAGTSGVEQFF
>-|TRBJ2-3|TRBD1|15|TRBV6-4
TGTGCCAGCAGTGAAGCGGACAGGGCTGCAGATACGCAGTATTTT
CASSEADRAADTQYF
>-|TRBJ2-2|-|15|TRBV6-5
TGTGCCAGCAGAAAACCGGGAACAAACACCGGGGAGCTGTTTTTT
CASRKPGTNTGELFF
>-|TRBJ1-5|-|15|TRBV6-6
TGTGCCAGCAGTTACTCAACAAGGAGCAATCAGCCCCAGCATTTT
CASSYSTRSNQPQHF
>few|TRBJ2-2|-|14|TRBV25-1
TGTGCCAGCAGTGGATCCCTATACACCGGGGAGCTGTTTTTT
CASSGSLYTGELFF
>once|TRBJ2-3|-|14|TRBV29-1
TGCAGCCCTCACAAACGGGGGGCGGCAGATACGCAGTATTTT
CSPHKRGAADTQYF
>-|TRBJ2-1|-|14|TRBV6-6
TGTGCCAGCAACGGTGCATCTGTCGGGAATGAGCAGTTCTTC
CASNGASVGNEQFF
>-|TRBJ1-1|-|15|TRBV18
TGTGCCAGCTCCTCTAGACAGAGACCCTCCACTGAAGCTTTCTTT
CASSSRQRPSTEAFF
>few|TRBJ2-1|-|17|TRBV19
TGTGCCAGTAGTATGGCTCCCCCGGGGGACCATCAGGATGAGCAGTTCTTC
CASSMAPPGDHQDEQFF
>-|TRBJ1-1|-|15|TRBV7-2
TGTGCCAGCAGCTCACTCCCTGGTAGTGGCACTGAAGCTTTCTTT
CASSSLPGSGTEAFF
>-|TRBJ2-5|-|14|TRBV4-1
TGCGCCAGCAGCCAAGGGGTAGGGAGAGAGACCCAGTACTTC
CASSQGVGRETQYF
>-|TRBJ2-1|TRBD1|18|TRBV5-4
TGTGCCAGCAGCGGAATGACAGGGGCCACCCCTATCCACAATGAGCAGTTCTTC
CASSGMTGATPIHNEQFF